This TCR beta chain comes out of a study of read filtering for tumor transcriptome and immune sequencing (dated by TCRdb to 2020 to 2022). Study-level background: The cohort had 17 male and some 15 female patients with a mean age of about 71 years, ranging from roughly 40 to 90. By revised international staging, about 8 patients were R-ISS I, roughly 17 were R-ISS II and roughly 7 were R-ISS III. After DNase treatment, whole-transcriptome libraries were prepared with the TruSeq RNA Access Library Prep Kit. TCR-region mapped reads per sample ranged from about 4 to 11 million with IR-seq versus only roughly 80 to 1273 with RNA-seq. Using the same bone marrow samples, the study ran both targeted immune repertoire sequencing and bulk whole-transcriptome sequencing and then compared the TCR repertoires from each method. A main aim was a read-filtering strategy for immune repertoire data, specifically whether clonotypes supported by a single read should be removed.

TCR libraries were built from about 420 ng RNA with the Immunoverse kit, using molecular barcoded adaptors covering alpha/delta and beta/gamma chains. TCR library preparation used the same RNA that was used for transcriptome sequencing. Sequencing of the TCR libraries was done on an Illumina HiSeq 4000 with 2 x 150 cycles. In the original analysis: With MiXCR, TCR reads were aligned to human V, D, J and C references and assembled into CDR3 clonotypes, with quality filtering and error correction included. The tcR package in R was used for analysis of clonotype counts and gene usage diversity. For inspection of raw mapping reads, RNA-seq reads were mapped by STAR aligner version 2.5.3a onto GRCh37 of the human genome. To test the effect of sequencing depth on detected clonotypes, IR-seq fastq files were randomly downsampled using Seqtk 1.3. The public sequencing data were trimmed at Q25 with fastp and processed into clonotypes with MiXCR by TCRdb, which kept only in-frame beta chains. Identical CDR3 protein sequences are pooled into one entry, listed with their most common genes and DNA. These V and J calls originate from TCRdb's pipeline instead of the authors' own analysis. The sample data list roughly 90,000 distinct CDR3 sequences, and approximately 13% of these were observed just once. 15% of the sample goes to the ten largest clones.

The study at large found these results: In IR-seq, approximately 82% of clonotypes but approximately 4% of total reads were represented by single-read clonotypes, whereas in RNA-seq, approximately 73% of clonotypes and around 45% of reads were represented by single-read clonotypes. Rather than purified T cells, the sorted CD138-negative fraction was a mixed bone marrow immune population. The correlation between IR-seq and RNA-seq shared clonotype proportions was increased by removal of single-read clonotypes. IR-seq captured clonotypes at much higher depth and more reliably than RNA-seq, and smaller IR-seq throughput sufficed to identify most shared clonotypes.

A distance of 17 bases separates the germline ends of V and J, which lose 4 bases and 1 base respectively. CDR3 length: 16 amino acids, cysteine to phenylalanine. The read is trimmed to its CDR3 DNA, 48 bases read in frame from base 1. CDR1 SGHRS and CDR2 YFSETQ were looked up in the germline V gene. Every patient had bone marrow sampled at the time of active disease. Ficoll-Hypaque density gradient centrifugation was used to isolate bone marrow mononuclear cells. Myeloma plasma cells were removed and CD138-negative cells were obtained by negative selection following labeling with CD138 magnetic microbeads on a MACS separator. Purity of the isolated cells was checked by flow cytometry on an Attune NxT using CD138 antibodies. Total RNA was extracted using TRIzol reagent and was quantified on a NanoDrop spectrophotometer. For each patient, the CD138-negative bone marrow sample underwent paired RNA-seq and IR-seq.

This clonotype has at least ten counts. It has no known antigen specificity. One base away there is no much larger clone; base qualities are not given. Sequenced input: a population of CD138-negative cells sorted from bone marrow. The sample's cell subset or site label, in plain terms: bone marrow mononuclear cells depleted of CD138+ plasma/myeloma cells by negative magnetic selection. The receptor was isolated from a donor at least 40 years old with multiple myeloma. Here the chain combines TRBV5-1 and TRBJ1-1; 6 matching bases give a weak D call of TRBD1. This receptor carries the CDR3 CASSEDATGWNTEAFF. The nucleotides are TGCGCCAGCAGCGAGGACGCTACAGGGTGGAACACTGAAGCTTTCTTT.